Sample share makes the clone carrying this T cell receptor beta chain medium-sized. Its specificity is unknown. The data were taken from a study of type 1 regulatory T cells. For the study at large: An in vitro protocol generated T-allo10, a Tr1-enriched, alloantigen-specific CD4 T cell product.

TCRdb redid the calling of the reads with MiXCR, one entry per CDR3 protein. The sample has approximately 72,000 distinct CDR3 sequences, 63% seen once. Graft donor-derived T-allo10 cells were described as host-alloantigen-specific, anergic, and alloantigen-specifically suppressive. CDR1 SGHRS and CDR2 YFSETQ come from the germline V gene. The CDR3 runs to 14 residues. The V and J ends lost 5 bases and 2 bases respectively, with 14 bases between them. This sequence was found in a human donor in good health. The genes are TRBV5-1 and TRBJ2-7, with D perhaps given as TRBD1 or TRBD2 (5 bases each). The specimen was cultured T cells, either the whole culture or a sorted T cell fraction (not recorded which). This sample's subset: Tr1-enriched cell product generated in vitro against host alloantigens. The CDR3 DNA sequence: TGCGCCAGCAGAACGGGGACGGCGGCCTACGAGCAGTACTTC. This sequence encodes CASRTGTAAYEQYF.